The clone carrying this TCR beta chain has a single count. This specimen belongs to a study of blood T cell repertoires in COVID-19. Study overall: In each case, the material was cDNA or gDNA derived from T cells, B-cell-depleted T cells, or PBMCs.

Participants reported their clinical history, and cohort assignment relied on those reports. Method: immunoSEQ multiplex PCR; TCRdb's copy keeps in-frame clones and lacks some. Among about 46,000 clones listed, about 86% were seen once. The V gene's germline CDR1 is MDHEN and CDR2 SYDVKM. Deletions cut 7 bases from V and 8 bases from J, with 12 bases between. The length of the CDR3 is 13 residues. The clonotype comes from a woman in her fifties or sixties who had recovered from COVID-19. The V gene is TRBV28, the J gene TRBJ1-6; D not resolved. Sequences were obtained from PBMCs or T cells enriched from blood (not recorded which). CDR3 residues: CASIRNGDSPLHF. The DNA for the CDR3 is TGTGCCAGCATCCGCAACGGTGATTCACCCCTCCACTTT.